Listed here are 9 T cell receptor beta chains from one sample, sequenced in a study of T cell responses to AZD1222 COVID-19 vaccine. Repertoires were generated with immunoSEQ multiplex PCR, while TCRdb's copy carries only in-frame clones and drops some. This table has 30,000 to 35,000 clones, approximately 80% appearing once. The material sequenced was peripheral blood, taken 28 days after the second AZD1222 dose. Receptors originate from an adult who received the AZD1222 COVID-19 vaccine.

The chain employs TRBV5-1 and TRBJ2-5, with 8 positions matching TRBD2. The germline CDR1 and CDR2 sequences are SGHRS and YFSETQ. The CDR3 runs 15 residues. V lost 1 base and J lost 5; bases outside the gene matches: 7. The DNA of the CDR3 is TGCGCCAGCAGCTTGAGCGGGAGATATGCCGAGACCCAGTACTTC. Encoded protein: CASSLSGRYAETQYF.

CDR3 DNA: TGTGCCAGCAGCCAAGGGGACACACACACAGATACGCAGTATTTT. It yields the protein CASSQGDTHTDTQYF. The J gene is TRBJ2-3, the V gene TRBV4-2, with D perhaps matching TRBD1 (6 bases). The germline V gene has CDR1 LGHNA and CDR2 YNFKEQ. Trimming shortened V by 1 base and J by 2 bases, and 10 bases separated the two germline ends. The length of the CDR3 is 15 residues.

Points on this clone: Distinct nucleotide sequences in the sample also encode this CDR3. The chain carries TRBV6-5 and TRBJ2-7; D is undetermined. Per the germline V gene, CDR1 is MNHEY and CDR2 is SVGAGI. V dropped 10 bases and J dropped 0 bases, with 7 bases sitting between them. This CDR3 is 11 amino acids long. CDR3 in amino acids: CATKGSYEQYV. Here the CDR3 DNA reads TGTGCCACCAAGGGCTCCTACGAGCAGTACGTC.

The CDR3 loop reads CASSPRTDLTTGELFF. The CDR3 DNA is TGTGCCAGCAGCCCCCGGACAGACCTTACCACCGGGGAGCTGTTTTTT. V gene TRBV5-5 combines with J gene TRBJ2-2; D might be TRBD1 (6 bases). Germline V gene sequence: CDR1 SGHKS, CDR2 YYEKEE (reference sequence). CDR3 length: 16 residues. Trimming removed 4 bases from V and 4 bases from J, with 17 bases in between. The entire variable domain, with the rest obtained from reference TRBV5-5 and TRBJ2-2, is as follows: DAGVTQSPTHLIKTRGQQVTLRCSPISGHKSVSWYQQVLGQGPQFIFQYYEKEERGRGNFPDRFSARQFPNYSSELNVNALLLGDSALYLCASSPRTDLTTGELFFGEGSRLTVL.

V gene TRBV7-2 combines with J gene TRBJ2-7; 7 nucleotides line up with TRBD1. CDR3 length: 15 amino acids. Germline CDR1 reads SGHTA; CDR2 reads FQGNSA. The J segment lost 4 bases and the V segment lost 6 bases, leaving 12 bases of the junction unmatched. The CDR3 DNA reads TGTGCCAGCAGGCAATCCAGGGGGATGGCTTACGAGCAGTACTTC. This sequence encodes CASRQSRGMAYEQYF. Full variable domain (missing parts from reference TRBV7-2 and TRBJ2-7): GAGVSQSPSNKVTEKGKDVELRCDPISGHTALYWYRQSLGQGLEFLIYFQGNSAPDKSGLPSDRFSAERTGGSVSTLTIQRTQQEDSAVYLCASRQSRGMAYEQYFGPGTRLTVT.

The V call is TRBV6-6, the J call TRBJ1-5; 7 bases agree with TRBD1. The CDR3 has 15 residues. CDR1 MNHNY and CDR2 SVGAGI come from the germline V gene (reference sequence). J gave up 5 bases and V 6 bases, and 10 bases lay outside the gene matches. The CDR3 spells CASRGGLLTYQPQHF. The CDR3 DNA reads as TGTGCCAGCAGAGGGGGCCTCCTAACCTATCAGCCCCAGCATTTT.

This clone is labeled as medium-sized. The CDR3 DNA follows: TGTGCCAGACCGCCGTCGGAGGGAGCCCTCACAGATACGCAGTATTTT. This codes for CARPPSEGALTDTQYF. The chain combines TRBV21-1 with TRBJ2-3; TRBD2 is the table's D call and was not checked against the DNA. TRBV21-1 is reported as a pseudogene. The CDR3 extends over 16 amino acids.

This rearrangement joins TRBV29-1 to TRBJ2-2, with D uncertain. Germline values: CDR1 SQVTM, CDR2 ANQGSEA. V lost 5 bases to trimming and J lost 0 bases, with 10 bases between them. The CDR3 totals 14 residues. CDR3 residues: CSVLGISNTGELFF. The CDR3 region has the DNA TGCAGCGTTCTTGGCATTTCGAACACCGGGGAGCTGTTTTTT.

The rearrangement joins TRBV6-5 to TRBJ2-7, with TRBD1 identical over 8 bases. Per the germline V gene, CDR1 is MNHEY and CDR2 is SVGAGI. The CDR3 runs to 14 residues. The junction had 10 bases not matched to a gene; V was cut back by 4 bases and J by 8 bases. Here the CDR3 reads CASSFGTGGTKQYF. The DNA of the CDR3 is TGTGCCAGCAGTTTCGGGACAGGAGGTACGAAGCAGTACTTC.